The 10 T cell receptor beta chains below all came from one sample that was sequenced in a study of cytomegalovirus exposure and HLA in healthy donors. With 60 Vbeta and 13 Jbeta primers, the PCR was carried out. Sequenced by immunoSEQ multiplex PCR; TCRdb stores in-frame clones only, minus some. This table has about 98,000 clones, around 77% appearing once. What was sequenced was PBMCs. These receptors came from a male donor in good health and CMV-seropositive.

This clone has a single count. The rearrangement uses TRBV5-1 and TRBJ2-2; no clear D. The length of the CDR3 is 15 residues. Germline V gene data show CDR1 as SGHRS and CDR2 as YFSETQ. V shed 7 bases and J shed 1 base, with 14 bases lying between them. The CDR3 here is CASGGSLVNTGELFF. In nucleotides, the CDR3 is TGCGCCAGCGGCGGCAGTCTGGTGAACACCGGGGAGCTGTTTTTT. Full variable domain (outside the CDR3, taken from reference TRBV5-1 and TRBJ2-2): KAGVTQTPRYLIKTRGQQVTLSCSPISGHRSVSWYQQTPGQGLQFLFEYFSETQRNKGNFPGRFSGRQFSNSRSEMNVSTLELGDSALYLCASGGSLVNTGELFFGEGSRLTVL.

This clone showed up just a few times. This sequence joins TRBV5-4 and TRBJ2-1; possible D gene TRBD1, 6 bases. The germline V and J ends were trimmed by 0 bases and 10 bases, with 20 bases remaining between them. The germline gives CDR1 SGHNT, CDR2 YYREEE (reference sequence). The CDR3 has 16 residues. CDR3 bases: TGTGCCAGCAGCTTGGCCACAGCTCAGGGGAGAAAGGAGCAGTTCTTC. Translation: CASSLATAQGRKEQFF. The complete variable domain, with remaining parts taken from reference TRBV5-4 and TRBJ2-1, reads ETGVTQSPTHLIKTRGQQVTLRCSSQSGHNTVSWYQQALGQGPQFIFQYYREEENGRGNFPPRFSGLQFPNYSSELNVNALELDDSALYLCASSLATAQGRKEQFFGPGTRLTVL.

This clone has just a few counts. The gene calls are TRBV2 and TRBJ2-5, with D perhaps matching TRBD2 (5 bases). The CDR3 is 14 residues long. Trimming shortened V by 4 bases and J by 1 base, and 10 bases separated the two germline ends. The germline V gene encodes CDR1 SNHLY and CDR2 FYNNEI. CDR3 sequence reads: CASSASRGQETQYF. In DNA form, the CDR3 reads TGTGCCAGCAGTGCTTCCCGGGGCCAAGAGACCCAGTACTTC.

A single count supports this clone. In the same sample, other DNA sequences code for this CDR3. This rearrangement joins TRBV7-3 to TRBJ2-1, with D possibly matching TRBD2 (6 bases). Trimming shortened V by 5 bases and J by 9 bases, and 11 bases separated the two germline ends. CDR1 is SGHTA and CDR2 is FQGTGA in the germline V gene. The CDR3 has 12 residues. The CDR3 loop reads CASSLLGGEQFF. The CDR3 DNA is TGTGCCAGCAGCCTACTCGGGGGTGAGCAGTTCTTC.

This sequence joins TRBV2 and TRBJ2-1; 8 nucleotides match TRBD1. With 5 bases clipped from V and 3 bases from J, the junction kept 9 bases outside the gene matches. Germline CDR1 is SNHLY and CDR2 is FYNNEI. The CDR3 spans 16 residues. CDR3 protein: CASSQAGGRYYNEQFF. The CDR3 DNA sequence: TGTGCCAGCAGTCAGGCAGGGGGCAGATACTACAATGAGCAGTTCTTC.

This chain joins TRBV5-4 and TRBJ1-1; D is uncertain. Deletions cut 4 bases from V and 6 bases from J, with 10 bases between. From germline, CDR1 is SGHNT and CDR2 YYREEE (reference sequence). This CDR3 has 12 residues. The DNA for the CDR3 is TGTGCCAGCAGCCGCCCCGGGGCTGAAGCTTTCTTT. This sequence encodes CASSRPGAEAFF.

The chain links TRBV7-8 to TRBJ2-1; D might be TRBD2 (5 bases). Trimming shortened V by 2 bases and J by 9 bases, and 17 bases separated the two germline ends. Germline lookup yields CDR1 SGHVS and CDR2 FQNEAQ. The CDR3 consists of 15 residues. Here the CDR3 DNA reads TGTGCCAGCAGCTTAATGGGCGGGCTCCACGGTGAGCAGTTCTTC. It codes for CASSLMGGLHGEQFF.

The rearrangement uses TRBV28 and TRBJ1-5; D not certain. Trimming took off 10 bases at V and 0 bases at J, with 7 bases between the two ends. CDR1 and CDR2 (germline): MDHEN, SYDVKM. This CDR3 comprises 12 residues. In DNA form, the CDR3 reads TGTGCCACCCACAGTAGCAATCAGCCCCAGCATTTT. As protein: CATHSSNQPQHF. The full variable domain, completed using reference TRBV28 and TRBJ1-5, is DVKVTQSSRYLVKRTGEKVFLECVQDMDHENMFWYRQDPGLGLRLIYFSYDVKMKEKGDIPEGYSVSREKKERFSLILESASTNQTSMYLCATHSSNQPQHFGDGTRLSIL.

V usage is TRBV14 and J usage is TRBJ2-1, with 12 bases fitting TRBD2. From germline, CDR1 is SGHDN and CDR2 FVKESK. The CDR3 runs 18 residues. Germline trimming cut 3 bases from V and 5 bases from J; bases unmatched to any gene: 11. The CDR3 is CASSHTSGLAGSHNEQFF. CDR3 coding DNA: TGTGCCAGCAGCCATACCAGCGGACTAGCGGGATCGCACAATGAGCAGTTCTTC.

This clone was picked up one time. V gene TRBV4-2 combines with J gene TRBJ2-1; the match to TRBD1 covers 8 bases. This CDR3 spans 15 amino acids. Trimming at V came to 2 bases and at J to 6 bases, leaving 6 bases not matched to a gene. Germline V gives CDR1 LGHNA, CDR2 YNFKEQ. The CDR3 sequence is CASSQLTGGVNEQFF. The CDR3 DNA follows: TGTGCCAGCAGCCAACTCACAGGGGGTGTCAATGAGCAGTTCTTC.